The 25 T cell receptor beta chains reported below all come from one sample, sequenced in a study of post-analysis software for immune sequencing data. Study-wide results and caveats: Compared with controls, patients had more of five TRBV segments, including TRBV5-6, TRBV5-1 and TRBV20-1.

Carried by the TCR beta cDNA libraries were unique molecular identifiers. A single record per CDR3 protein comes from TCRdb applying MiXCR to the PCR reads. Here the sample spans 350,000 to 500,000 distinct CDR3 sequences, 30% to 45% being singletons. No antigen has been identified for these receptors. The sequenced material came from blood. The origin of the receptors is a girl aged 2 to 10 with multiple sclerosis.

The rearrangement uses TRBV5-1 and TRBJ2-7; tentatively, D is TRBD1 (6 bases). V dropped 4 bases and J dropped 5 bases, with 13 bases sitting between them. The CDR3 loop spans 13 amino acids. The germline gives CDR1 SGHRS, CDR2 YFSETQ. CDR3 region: CASSPGTLHEQYF. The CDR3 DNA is TGCGCCAGCAGCCCCGGGACACTACACGAGCAGTACTTC.

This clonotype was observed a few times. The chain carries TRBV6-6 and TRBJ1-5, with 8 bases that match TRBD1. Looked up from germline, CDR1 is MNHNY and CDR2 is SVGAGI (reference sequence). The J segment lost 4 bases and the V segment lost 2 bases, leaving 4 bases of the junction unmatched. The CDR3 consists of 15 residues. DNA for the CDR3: TGTGCCAGCAGTTACGCGGGACAGGATAATCAGCCCCAGCATTTT. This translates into CASSYAGQDNQPQHF.

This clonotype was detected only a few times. This CDR3 reads CSARTTNEKLFF. The DNA for the CDR3 is TGCAGCGCCAGGACAACTAATGAAAAACTGTTTTTT. This rearrangement joins TRBV20-1 to TRBJ1-4; D is ambiguous. In germline, CDR1 is DFQATT, CDR2 SNEGSKA (reference sequence). This CDR3 has 12 residues.

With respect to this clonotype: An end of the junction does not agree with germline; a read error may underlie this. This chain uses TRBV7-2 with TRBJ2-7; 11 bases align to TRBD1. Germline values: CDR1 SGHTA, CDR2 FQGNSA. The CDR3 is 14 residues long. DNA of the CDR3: TGTGCCGGCAGGACAGGGGGCGCGGGTTACGAGCAGTACTTC. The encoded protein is CAGRTGGAGYEQYF. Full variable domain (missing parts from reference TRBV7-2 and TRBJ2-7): GAGVSQSPSNKVTEKGKDVELRCDPISGHTALYWYRQSLGQGLEFLIYFQGNSAPDKSGLPSDRFSAERTGGSVSTLTIQRTQQEDSAVYLCAGRTGGAGYEQYFGPGTRLTVT.

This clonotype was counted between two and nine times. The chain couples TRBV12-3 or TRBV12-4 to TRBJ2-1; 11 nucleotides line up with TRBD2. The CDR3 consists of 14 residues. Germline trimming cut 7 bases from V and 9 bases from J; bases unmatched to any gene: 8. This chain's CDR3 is CASTLIAGGSEQFF. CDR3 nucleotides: TGTGCCAGCACCCTGATAGCGGGGGGGAGTGAGCAGTTCTTC.

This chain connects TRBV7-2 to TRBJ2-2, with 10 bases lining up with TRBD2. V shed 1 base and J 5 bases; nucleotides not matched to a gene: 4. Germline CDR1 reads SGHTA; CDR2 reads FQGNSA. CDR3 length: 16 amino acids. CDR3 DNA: TGTGCCAGCAGCTTAGGGGGACTAGCGATAACCGGGGAGCTGTTTTTT. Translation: CASSLGGLAITGELFF.

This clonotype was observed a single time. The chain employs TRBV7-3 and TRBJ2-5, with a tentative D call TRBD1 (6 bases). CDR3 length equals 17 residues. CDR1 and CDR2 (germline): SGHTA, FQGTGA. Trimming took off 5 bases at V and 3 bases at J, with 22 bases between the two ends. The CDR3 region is CASSKTGRLAGKETQYF. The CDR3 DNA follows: TGTGCCAGCAGCAAGACAGGCCGTTTGGCTGGAAAAGAGACCCAGTACTTC.

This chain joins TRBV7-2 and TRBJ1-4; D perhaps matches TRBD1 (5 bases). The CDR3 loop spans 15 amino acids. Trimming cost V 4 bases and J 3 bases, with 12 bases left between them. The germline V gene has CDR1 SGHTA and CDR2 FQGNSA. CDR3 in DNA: TGTGCCAGCAGCTCTCAGGGTGGAGCTAATGAAAAACTGTTTTTT. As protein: CASSSQGGANEKLFF.

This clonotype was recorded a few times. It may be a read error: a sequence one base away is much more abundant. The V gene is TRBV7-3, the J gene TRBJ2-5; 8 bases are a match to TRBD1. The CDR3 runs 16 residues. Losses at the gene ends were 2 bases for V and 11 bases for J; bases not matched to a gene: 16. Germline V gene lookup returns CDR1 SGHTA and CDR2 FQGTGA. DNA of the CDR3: TGTGCCAGCAGCTTAGGGGGGACAGGAGTTTCGACTGAGCAGTACTTC. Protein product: CASSLGGTGVSTEQYF.

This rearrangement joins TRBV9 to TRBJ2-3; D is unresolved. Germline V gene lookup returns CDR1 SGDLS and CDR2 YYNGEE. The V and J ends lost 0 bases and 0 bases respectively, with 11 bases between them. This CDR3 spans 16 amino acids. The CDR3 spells CASSVDPIHSTDTQYF. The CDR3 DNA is TGTGCCAGCAGCGTAGACCCTATTCATAGCACAGATACGCAGTATTTT.

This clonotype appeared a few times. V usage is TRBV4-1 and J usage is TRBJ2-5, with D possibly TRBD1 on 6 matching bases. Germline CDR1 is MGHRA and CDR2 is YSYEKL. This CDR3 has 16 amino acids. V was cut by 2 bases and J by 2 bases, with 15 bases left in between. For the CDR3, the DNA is TGCGCCAGCAGCCAAACCGGACAGTGGAATCAAGAGACCCAGTACTTC. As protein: CASSQTGQWNQETQYF.

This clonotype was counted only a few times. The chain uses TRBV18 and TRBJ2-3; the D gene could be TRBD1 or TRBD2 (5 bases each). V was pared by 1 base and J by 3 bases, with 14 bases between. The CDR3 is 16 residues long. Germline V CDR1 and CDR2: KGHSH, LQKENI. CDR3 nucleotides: TGTGCCAGCTCACCACTAAGGCAGGGACGGACAGATACGCAGTATTTT. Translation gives CASSPLRQGRTDTQYF.

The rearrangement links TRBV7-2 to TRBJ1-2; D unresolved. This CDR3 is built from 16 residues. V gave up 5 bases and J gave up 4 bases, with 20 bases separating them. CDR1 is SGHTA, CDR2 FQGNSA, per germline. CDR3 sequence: CASSAPFFSRGYGYTF. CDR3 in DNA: TGTGCCAGCAGCGCTCCCTTTTTCAGCCGAGGCTATGGCTACACCTTC.

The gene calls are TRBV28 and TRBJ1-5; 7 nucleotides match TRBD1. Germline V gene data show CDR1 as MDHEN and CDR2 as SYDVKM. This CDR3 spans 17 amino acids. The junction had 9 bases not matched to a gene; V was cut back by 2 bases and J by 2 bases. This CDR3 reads CASSLTSTGKRNQPQHF. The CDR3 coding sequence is TGTGCCAGCAGTTTAACTTCGACAGGGAAACGCAATCAGCCCCAGCATTTT.

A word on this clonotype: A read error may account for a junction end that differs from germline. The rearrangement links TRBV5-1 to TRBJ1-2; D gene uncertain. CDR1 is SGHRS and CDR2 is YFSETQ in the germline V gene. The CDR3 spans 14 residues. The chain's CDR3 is CTSSSPGANYGYTF. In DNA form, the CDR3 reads TGCACCAGCAGCTCCCCAGGAGCTAACTATGGCTACACCTTC.

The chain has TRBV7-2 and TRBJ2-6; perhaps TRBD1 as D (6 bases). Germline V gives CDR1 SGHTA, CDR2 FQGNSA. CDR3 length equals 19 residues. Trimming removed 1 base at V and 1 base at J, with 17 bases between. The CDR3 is CASSLDVSARGSGANVLTF. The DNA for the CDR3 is TGTGCCAGCAGCTTAGATGTCTCGGCCAGGGGATCTGGGGCCAACGTCCTGACTTTC.

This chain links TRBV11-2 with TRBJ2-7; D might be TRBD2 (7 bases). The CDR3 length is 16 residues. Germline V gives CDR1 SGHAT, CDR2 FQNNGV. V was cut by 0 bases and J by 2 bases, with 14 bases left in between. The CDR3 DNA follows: TGTGCCAGCAGCTTAGAAGGGGGGGCCTTCCCCTACGAGCAGTACTTC. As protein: CASSLEGGAFPYEQYF.

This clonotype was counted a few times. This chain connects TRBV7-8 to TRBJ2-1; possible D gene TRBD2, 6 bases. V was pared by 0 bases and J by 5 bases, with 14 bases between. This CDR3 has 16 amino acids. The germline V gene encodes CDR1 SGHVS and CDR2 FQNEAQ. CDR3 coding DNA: TGTGCCAGCAGCTTAGCGCGGGGTAGTGCGAACAATGAGCAGTTCTTC. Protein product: CASSLARGSANNEQFF.

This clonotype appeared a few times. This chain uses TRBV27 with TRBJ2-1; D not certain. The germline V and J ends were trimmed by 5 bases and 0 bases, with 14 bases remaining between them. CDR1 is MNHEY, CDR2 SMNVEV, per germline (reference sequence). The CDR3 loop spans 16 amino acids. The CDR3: CASSPEAVSSYNEQFF. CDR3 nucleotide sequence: TGTGCCAGCAGTCCTGAGGCGGTGAGCTCCTACAATGAGCAGTTCTTC.

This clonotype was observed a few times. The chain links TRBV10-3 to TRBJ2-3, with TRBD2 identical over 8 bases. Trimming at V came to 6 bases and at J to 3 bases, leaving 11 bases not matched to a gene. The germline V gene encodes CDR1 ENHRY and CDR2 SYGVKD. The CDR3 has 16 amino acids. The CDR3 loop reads CAIRGSGGSVTDTQYF. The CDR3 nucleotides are TGTGCCATCAGGGGCTCGGGAGGGTCCGTTACAGATACGCAGTATTTT.

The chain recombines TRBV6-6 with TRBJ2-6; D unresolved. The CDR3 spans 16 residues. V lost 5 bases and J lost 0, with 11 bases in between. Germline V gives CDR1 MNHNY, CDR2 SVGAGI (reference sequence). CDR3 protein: CASSPRSFSGANVLTF. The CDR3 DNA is TGTGCCAGCAGTCCAAGATCGTTCTCTGGGGCCAACGTCCTGACTTTC.

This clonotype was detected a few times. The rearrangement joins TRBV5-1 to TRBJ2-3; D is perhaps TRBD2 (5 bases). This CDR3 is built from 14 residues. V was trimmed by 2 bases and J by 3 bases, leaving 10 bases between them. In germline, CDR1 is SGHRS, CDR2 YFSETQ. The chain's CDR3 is CASSFRGRTDTQYF. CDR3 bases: TGCGCCAGCAGCTTTCGAGGGCGAACAGATACGCAGTATTTT.

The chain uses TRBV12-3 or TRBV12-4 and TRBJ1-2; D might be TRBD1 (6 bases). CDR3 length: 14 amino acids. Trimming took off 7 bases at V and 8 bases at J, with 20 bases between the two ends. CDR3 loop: CASTFGGGAGGYTF. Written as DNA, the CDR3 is TGTGCCAGCACCTTCGGTGGGGGCGCGGGGGGCTACACCTTC.

The CDR3 bases are TGTGCCAGCAGTTTCACCGGGTCCCGCAGCACTGAAGCTTTCTTT. Its translation is CASSFTGSRSTEAFF. The chain combines TRBV28 with TRBJ1-1; D not certain. V lost 3 bases to trimming and J lost 4 bases, with 15 bases between them. The CDR3 contains 15 residues. Germline assignment: CDR1 MDHEN and CDR2 SYDVKM. The whole variable domain, filled in from reference TRBV28 and TRBJ1-1, reads DVKVTQSSRYLVKRTGEKVFLECVQDMDHENMFWYRQDPGLGLRLIYFSYDVKMKEKGDIPEGYSVSREKKERFSLILESASTNQTSMYLCASSFTGSRSTEAFFGQGTRLTVV.

The CDR3 here is CASRRLAGSYEQYF. CDR3 bases: TGTGCCAGCAGGCGACTAGCGGGATCCTACGAGCAGTACTTC. V usage is TRBV6-2 or TRBV6-3 and J usage is TRBJ2-7; 11 nucleotides align to TRBD2. Germline loops: CDR1 MNHEY, CDR2 SVGEGT. The CDR3 spans 14 residues. V lost 6 bases to trimming and J lost 1 base; unmatched junction nucleotides: 2.